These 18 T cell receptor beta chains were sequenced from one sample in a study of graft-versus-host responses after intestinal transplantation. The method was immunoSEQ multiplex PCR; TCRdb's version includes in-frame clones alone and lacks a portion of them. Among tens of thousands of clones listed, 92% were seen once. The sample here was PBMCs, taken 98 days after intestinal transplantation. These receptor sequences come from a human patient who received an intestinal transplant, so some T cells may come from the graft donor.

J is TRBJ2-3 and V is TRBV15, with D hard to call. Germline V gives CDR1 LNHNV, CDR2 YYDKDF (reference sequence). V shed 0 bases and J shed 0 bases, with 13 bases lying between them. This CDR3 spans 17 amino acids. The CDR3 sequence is CATSRDIEATSTDTQYF. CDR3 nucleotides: TGTGCCACCAGCAGAGATATTGAGGCGACAAGCACAGATACGCAGTATTTT. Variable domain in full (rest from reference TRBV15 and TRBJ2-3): DAMVIQNPRYQVTQFGKPVTLSCSQTLNHNVMYWYQQKSSQAPKLLFHYYDKDFNNEADTPDNFQSRRPNTSFCFLDIRSPGLGDTAMYLCATSRDIEATSTDTQYFGPGTRLTVL.

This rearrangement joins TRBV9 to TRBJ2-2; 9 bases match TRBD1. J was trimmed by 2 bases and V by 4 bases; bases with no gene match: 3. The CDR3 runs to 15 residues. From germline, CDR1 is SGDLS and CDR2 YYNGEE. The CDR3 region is CASSPGQGNTGELFF. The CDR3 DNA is TGTGCCAGCAGCCCGGGACAGGGAAACACCGGGGAGCTGTTTTTT.

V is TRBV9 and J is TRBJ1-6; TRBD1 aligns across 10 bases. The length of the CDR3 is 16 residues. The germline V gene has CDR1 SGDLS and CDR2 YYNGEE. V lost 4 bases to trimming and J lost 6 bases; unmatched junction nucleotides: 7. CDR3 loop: CASSSPTGGFNSPLHF. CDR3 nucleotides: TGTGCCAGCAGCTCTCCGACAGGGGGCTTTAATTCACCCCTCCACTTT.

CDR3 amino acids: CASSDSNYGYTF. The CDR3 DNA reads TGTGCCAGCAGTGATTCCAACTATGGCTACACCTTC. This rearrangement joins TRBV2 to TRBJ1-2; D gene uncertain. The CDR3 is 12 amino acids. V lost 3 bases and J lost 2, with 4 bases in between. Germline CDR1 SNHLY, CDR2 FYNNEI.

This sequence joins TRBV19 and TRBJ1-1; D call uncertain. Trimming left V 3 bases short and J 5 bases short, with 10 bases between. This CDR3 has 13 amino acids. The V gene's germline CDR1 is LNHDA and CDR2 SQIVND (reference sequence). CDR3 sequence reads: CASSILAGTEAFF. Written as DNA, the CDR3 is TGTGCCAGTAGTATTCTCGCCGGGACTGAAGCTTTCTTT.

In DNA, the CDR3 is TGCGCCAGCAGCCAGATCGGGGGAGGGGGGTACGAGCAGTACTTC. This encodes CASSQIGGGGYEQYF. The gene calls are TRBV4-1 and TRBJ2-7, with a possible D match to TRBD2 (7 bases). V was shortened by 3 bases and J by 4 bases, with 16 bases between the two germline ends. Per the germline V gene, CDR1 is MGHRA and CDR2 is YSYEKL. The CDR3 is made up of 15 amino acids.

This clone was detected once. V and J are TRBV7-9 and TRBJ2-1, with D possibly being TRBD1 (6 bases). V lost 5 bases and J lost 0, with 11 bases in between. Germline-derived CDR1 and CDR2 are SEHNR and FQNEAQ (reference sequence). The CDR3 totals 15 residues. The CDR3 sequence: CASSITGSSYNEQFF. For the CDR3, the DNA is TGTGCCAGCAGCATAACAGGGTCCTCCTACAATGAGCAGTTCTTC.

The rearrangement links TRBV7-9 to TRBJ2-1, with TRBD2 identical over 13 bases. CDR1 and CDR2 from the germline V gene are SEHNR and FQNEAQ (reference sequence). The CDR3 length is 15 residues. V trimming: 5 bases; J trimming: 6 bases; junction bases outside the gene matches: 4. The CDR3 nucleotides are TGTGCCAGCAGCCCACTAGCGGGGGGGCCCAATGAGCAGTTCTTC. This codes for CASSPLAGGPNEQFF.

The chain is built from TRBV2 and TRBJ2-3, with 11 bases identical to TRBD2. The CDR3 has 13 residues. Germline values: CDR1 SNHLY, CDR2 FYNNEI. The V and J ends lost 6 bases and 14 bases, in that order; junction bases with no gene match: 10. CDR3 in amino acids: CASRGLAETGWYF. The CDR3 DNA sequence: TGTGCCAGCAGGGGACTAGCGGAGACTGGTTGGTATTTT. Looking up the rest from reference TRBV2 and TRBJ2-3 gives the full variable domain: EPEVTQTPSHQVTQMGQEVILRCVPISNHLYFYWYRQILGQKVEFLVSFYNNEISEKSEIFDDQFSVERPDGSNFTLKIRSTKLEDSAMYFCASRGLAETGWYFGPGTRLTVL.

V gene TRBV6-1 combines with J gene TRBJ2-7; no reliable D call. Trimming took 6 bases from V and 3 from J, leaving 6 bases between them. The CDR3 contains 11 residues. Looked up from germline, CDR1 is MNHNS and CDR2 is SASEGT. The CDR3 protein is CASSFIYEQYF. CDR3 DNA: TGTGCCAGCAGCTTTATCTACGAGCAGTACTTC.

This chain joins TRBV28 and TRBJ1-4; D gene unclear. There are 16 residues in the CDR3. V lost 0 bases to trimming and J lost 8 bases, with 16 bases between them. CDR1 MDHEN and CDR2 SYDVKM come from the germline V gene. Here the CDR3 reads CASSLWVAAAKEKLFF. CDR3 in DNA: TGTGCCAGCAGTTTATGGGTAGCGGCGGCGAAGGAAAAACTGTTTTTT.

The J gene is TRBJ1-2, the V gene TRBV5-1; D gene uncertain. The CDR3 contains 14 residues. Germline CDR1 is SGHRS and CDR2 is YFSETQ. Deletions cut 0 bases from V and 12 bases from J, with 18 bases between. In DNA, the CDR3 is TGCGCCAGCAGCTTGGACGTCACGACAAGGATCGACACCTTC. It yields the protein CASSLDVTTRIDTF. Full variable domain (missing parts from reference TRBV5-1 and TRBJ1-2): KAGVTQTPRYLIKTRGQQVTLSCSPISGHRSVSWYQQTPGQGLQFLFEYFSETQRNKGNFPGRFSGRQFSNSRSEMNVSTLELGDSALYLCASSLDVTTRIDTFGSGTRLTVV.

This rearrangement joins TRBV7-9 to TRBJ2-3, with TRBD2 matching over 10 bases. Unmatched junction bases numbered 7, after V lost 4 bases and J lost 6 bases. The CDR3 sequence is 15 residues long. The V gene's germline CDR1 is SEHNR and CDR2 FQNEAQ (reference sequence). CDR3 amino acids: CASSSAGGSIDTQYF. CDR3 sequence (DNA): TGTGCCAGCAGCTCAGCGGGGGGGTCCATTGATACGCAGTATTTT.

CDR3 sequence: CASSQGSGQFFNEQYF. CDR3 nucleotide sequence: TGCGCCAGCAGCCAAGGTTCGGGACAGTTCTTCAACGAGCAGTACTTC. The chain recombines TRBV4-1 with TRBJ2-7, with 7 bases that match TRBD1. The CDR3 covers 16 residues. Trimming at V came to 1 base and at J to 5 bases, leaving 11 bases not matched to a gene. Germline lookup yields CDR1 MGHRA and CDR2 YSYEKL.

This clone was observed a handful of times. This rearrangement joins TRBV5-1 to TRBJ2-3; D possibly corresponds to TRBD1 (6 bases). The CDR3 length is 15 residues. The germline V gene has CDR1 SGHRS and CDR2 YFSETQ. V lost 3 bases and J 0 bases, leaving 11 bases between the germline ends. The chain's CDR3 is CASSSKDSSTDTQYF. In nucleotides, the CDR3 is TGCGCCAGCAGCTCCAAGGACAGTAGCACAGATACGCAGTATTTT.

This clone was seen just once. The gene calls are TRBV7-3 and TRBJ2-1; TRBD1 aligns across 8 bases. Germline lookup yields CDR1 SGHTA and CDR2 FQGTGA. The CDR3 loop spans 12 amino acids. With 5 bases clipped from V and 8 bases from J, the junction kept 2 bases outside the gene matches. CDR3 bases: TGTGCCAGCAGCACGACAGGGGATGAGCAGTTCTTC. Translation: CASSTTGDEQFF.

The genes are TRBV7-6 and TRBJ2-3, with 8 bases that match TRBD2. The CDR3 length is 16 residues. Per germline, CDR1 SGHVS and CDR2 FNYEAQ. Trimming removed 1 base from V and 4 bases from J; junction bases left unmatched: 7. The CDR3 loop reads CASSLVGLLAADTQYF. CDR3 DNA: TGTGCCAGCAGCTTAGTAGGGTTACTAGCGGCAGATACGCAGTATTTT.

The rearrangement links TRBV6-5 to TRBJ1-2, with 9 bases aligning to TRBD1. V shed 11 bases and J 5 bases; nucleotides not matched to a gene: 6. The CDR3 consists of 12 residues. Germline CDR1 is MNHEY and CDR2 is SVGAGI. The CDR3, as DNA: TGTGCCGCATACGGGACAGGGTATGGCTACACCTTC. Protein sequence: CAAYGTGYGYTF.